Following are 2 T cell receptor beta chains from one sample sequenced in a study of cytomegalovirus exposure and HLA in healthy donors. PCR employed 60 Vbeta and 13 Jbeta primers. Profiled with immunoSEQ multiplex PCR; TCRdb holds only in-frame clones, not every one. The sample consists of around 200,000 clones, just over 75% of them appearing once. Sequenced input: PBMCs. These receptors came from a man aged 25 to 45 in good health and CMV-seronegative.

The CDR3 here is CASRSGHSNQPQHF. The CDR3 bases are TGTGCCAGCAGGTCCGGACATAGCAATCAGCCCCAGCATTTT. The V and J genes are TRBV28 and TRBJ1-5; the D gene is possibly TRBD1 (5 bases). Germline CDR1 and CDR2: MDHEN and SYDVKM. The CDR3 is 14 residues long. V was pared by 6 bases and J by 0 bases, with 9 bases between.

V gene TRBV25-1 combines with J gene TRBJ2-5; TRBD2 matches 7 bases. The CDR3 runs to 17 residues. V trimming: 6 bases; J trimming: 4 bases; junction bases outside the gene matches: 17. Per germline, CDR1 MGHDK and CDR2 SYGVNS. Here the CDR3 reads CASRLSLGWEGTETQYF. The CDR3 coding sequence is TGTGCCAGCAGACTTTCGTTGGGGTGGGAGGGCACAGAGACCCAGTACTTC.